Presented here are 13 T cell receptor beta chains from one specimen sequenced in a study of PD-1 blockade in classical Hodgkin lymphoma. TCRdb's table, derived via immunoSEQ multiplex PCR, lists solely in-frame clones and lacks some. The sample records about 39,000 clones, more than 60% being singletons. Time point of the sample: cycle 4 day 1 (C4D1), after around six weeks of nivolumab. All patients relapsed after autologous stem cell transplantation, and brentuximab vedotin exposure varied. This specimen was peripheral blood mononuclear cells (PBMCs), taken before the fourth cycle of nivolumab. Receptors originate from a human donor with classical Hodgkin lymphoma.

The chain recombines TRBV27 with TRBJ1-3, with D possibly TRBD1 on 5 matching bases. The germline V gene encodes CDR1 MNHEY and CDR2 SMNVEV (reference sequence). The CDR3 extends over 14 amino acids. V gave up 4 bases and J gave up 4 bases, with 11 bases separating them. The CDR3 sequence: CASSSGPGGNTIYF. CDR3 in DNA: TGTGCCAGCAGTTCGGGGCCGGGGGGAAACACCATATATTTT.

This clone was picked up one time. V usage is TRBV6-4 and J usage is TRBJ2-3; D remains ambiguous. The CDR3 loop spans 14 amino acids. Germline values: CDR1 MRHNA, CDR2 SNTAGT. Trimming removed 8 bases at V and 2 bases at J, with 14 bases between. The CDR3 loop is CASSGDRPTDTQYF. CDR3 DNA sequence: TGTGCCAGCTCTGGCGATAGGCCCACAGATACGCAGTATTTT.

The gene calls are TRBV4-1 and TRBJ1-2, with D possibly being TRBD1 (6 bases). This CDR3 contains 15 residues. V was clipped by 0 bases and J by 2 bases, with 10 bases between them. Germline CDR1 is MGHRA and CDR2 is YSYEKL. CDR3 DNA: TGCGCCAGCAGCCAAGATCGTCAGGGGAACTATGGCTACACCTTC. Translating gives CASSQDRQGNYGYTF.

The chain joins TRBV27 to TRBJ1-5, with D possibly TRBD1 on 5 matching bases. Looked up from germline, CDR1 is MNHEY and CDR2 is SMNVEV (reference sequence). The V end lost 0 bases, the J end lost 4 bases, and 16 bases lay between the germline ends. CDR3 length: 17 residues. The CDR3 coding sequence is TGTGCCAGCAGTTTATCGAACCCTGCGCGGGGGAATCAGCCCCAGCATTTT. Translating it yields CASSLSNPARGNQPQHF.

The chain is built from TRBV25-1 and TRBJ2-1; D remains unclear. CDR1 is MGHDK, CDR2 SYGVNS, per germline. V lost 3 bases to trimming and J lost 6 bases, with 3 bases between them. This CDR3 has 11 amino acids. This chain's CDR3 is CASSEGNEQFF. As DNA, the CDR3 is TGTGCCAGCAGTGAGGGCAATGAGCAGTTCTTC. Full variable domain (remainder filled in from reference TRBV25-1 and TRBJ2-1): EADIYQTPRYLVIGTGKKITLECSQTMGHDKMYWYQQDPGMELHLIHYSYGVNSTEKGDLSSESTVSRIRTEHFPLTLESARPSHTSQYLCASSEGNEQFFGPGTRLTVL.

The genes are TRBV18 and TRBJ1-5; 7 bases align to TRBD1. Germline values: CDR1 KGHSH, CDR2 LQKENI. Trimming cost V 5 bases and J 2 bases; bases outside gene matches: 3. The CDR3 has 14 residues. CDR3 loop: CASSGDSGNQPQHF. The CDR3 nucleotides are TGTGCCAGCTCAGGGGACAGCGGCAATCAGCCCCAGCATTTT.

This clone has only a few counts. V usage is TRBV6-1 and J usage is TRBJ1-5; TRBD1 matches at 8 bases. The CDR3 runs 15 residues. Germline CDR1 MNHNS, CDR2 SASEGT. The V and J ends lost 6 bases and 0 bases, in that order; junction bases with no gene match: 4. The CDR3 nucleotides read TGTGCCAGCAGGGACAGGGTTTATAGCAATCAGCCCCAGCATTTT. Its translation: CASRDRVYSNQPQHF.

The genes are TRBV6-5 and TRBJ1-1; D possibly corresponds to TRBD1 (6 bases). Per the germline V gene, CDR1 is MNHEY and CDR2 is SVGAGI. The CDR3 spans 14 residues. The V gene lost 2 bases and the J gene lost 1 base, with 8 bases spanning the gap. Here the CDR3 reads CASSYGGPNTEAFF. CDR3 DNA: TGTGCCAGCAGTTACGGGGGCCCGAACACTGAAGCTTTCTTT.

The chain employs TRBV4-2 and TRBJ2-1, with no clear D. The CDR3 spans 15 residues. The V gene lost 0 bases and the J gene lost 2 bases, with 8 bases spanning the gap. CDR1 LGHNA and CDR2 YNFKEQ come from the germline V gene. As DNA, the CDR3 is TGTGCCAGCAGCCAAGATAAGGGCCCCTACAATGAGCAGTTCTTC. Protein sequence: CASSQDKGPYNEQFF.

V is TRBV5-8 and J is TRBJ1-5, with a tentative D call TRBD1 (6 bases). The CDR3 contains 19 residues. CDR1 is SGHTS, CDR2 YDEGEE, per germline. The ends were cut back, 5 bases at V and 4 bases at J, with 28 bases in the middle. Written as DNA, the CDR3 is TGTGCCAGCAGTCGTCTTTTGGTGGCCCTGGGGGCCCTAAATCAGCCCCAGCATTTT. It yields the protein CASSRLLVALGALNQPQHF.

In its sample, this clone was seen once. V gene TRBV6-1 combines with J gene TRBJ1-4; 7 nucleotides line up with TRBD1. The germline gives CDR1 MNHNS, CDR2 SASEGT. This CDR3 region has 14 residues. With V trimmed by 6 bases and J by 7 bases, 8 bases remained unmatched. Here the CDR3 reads CASSEGARSEKLFF. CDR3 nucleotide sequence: TGTGCCAGCAGCGAGGGGGCGCGGAGTGAAAAACTGTTTTTT.

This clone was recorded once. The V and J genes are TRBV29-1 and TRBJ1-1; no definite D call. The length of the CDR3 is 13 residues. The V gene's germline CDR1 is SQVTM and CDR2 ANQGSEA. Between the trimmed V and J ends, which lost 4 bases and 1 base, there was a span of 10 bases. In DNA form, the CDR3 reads TGCAGCGTTGGGAAGTCGGGGAACACTGAAGCTTTCTTT. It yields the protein CSVGKSGNTEAFF.

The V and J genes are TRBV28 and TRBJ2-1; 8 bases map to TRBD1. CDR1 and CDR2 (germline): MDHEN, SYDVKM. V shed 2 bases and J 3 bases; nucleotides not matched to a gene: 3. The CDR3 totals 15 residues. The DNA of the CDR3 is TGTGCCAGCAGTTTAGCAGGGGGCGGCTACAATGAGCAGTTCTTC. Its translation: CASSLAGGGYNEQFF.